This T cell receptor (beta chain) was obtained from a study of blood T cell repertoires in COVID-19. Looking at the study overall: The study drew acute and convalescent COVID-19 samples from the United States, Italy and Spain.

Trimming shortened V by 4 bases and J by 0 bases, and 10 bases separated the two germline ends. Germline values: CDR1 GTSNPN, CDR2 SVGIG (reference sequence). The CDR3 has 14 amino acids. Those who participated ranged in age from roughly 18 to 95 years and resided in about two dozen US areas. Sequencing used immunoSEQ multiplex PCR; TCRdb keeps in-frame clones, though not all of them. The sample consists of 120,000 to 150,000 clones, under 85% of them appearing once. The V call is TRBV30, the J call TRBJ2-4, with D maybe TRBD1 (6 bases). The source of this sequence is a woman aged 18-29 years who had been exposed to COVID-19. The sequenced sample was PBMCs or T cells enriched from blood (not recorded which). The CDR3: CAWTTGLAKNIQYF. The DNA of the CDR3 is TGTGCCTGGACCACAGGGTTAGCCAAAAACATTCAGTACTTC. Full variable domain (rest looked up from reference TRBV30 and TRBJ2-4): SQTIHQWPATLVQPVGSPLSLECTVEGTSNPNLYWYRQAAGRGLQLLFYSVGIGQISSEVPQNLSASRPQDRQFILSSKKLLLSDSGFYLCAWTTGLAKNIQYFGAGTRLSVL.